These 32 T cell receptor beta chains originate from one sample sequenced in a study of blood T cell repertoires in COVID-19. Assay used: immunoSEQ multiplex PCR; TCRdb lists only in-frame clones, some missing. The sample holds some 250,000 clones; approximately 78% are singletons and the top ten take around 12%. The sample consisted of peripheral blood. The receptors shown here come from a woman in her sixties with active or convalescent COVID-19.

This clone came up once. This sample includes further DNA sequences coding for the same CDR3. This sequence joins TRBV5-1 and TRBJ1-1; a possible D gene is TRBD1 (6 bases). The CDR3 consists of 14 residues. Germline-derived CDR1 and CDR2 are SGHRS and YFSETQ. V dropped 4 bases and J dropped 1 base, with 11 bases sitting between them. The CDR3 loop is CASSPLTGNTEAFF. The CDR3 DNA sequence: TGCGCCAGCAGCCCATTGACAGGGAACACTGAAGCTTTCTTT.

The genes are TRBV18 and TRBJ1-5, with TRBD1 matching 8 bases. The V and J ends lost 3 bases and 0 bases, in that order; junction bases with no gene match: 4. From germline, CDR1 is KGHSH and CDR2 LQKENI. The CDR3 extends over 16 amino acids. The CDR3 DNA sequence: TGTGCCAGCTCACCCCCAGGGGGCTATAGCAATCAGCCCCAGCATTTT. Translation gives CASSPPGGYSNQPQHF.

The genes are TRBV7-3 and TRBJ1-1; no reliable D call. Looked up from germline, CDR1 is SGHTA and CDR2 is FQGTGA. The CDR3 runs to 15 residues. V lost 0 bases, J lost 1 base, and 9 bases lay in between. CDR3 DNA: TGTGCCAGCAGCTTAACATCGGTCGGGAACACTGAAGCTTTCTTT. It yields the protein CASSLTSVGNTEAFF.

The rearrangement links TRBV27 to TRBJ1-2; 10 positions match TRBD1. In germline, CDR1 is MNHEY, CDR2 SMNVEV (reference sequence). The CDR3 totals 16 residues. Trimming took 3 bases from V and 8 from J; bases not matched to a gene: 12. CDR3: CASSFLPRQGARGYTF. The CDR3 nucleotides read TGTGCCAGCAGTTTCCTCCCCAGACAGGGGGCGCGCGGCTACACCTTC.

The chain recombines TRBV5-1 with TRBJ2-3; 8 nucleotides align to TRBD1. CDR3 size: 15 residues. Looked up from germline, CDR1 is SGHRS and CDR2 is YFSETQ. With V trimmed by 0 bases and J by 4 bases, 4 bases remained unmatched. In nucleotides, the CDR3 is TGCGCCAGCAGCTTGGAGACAGGGGCGTCAGATACGCAGTATTTT. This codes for CASSLETGASDTQYF.

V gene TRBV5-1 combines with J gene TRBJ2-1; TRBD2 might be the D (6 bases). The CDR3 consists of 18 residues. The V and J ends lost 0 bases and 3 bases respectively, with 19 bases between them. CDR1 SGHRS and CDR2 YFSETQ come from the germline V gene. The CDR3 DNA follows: TGCGCCAGCAGCTTGGAACCTACCGCTAGCGCGAACTACAATGAGCAGTTCTTC. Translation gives CASSLEPTASANYNEQFF.

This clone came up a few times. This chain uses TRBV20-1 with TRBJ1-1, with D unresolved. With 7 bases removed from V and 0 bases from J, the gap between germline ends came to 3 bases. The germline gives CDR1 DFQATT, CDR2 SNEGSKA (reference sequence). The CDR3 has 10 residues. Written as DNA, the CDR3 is TGCAGTGTTATGAACACTGAAGCTTTCTTT. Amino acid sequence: CSVMNTEAFF.

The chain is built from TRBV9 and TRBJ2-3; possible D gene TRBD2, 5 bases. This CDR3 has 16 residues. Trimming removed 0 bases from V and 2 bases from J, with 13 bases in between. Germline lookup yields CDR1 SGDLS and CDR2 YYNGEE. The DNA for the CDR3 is TGTGCCAGCAGCGTAGTGGGGAGCGGTACCACAGATACGCAGTATTTT. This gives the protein CASSVVGSGTTDTQYF.

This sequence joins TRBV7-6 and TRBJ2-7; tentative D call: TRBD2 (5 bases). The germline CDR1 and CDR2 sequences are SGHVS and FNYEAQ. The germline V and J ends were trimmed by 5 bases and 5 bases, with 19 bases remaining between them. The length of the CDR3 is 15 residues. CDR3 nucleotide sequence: TGTGCCAGCAGCCAGCTGTTGGGTAAGGGAGACGAGCAGTACTTC. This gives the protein CASSQLLGKGDEQYF.

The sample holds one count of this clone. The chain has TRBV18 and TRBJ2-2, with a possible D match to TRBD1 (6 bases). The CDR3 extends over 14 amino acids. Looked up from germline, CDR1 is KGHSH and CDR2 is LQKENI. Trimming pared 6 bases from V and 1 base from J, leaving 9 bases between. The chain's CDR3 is CASSSQGNTGELFF. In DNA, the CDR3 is TGTGCCAGCTCTTCACAGGGGAACACCGGGGAGCTGTTTTTT.

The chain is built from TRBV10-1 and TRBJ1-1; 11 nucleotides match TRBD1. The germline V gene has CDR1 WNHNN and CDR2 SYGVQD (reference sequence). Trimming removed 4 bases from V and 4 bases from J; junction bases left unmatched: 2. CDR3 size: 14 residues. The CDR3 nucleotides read TGCGCCAGCAGTGGAGGGACAGGGGGCACTGAAGCTTTCTTT. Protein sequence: CASSGGTGGTEAFF.

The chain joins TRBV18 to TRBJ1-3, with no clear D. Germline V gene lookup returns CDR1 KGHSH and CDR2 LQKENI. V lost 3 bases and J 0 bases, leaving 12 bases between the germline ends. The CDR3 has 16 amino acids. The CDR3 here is CASSPFDMPSGNTIYF. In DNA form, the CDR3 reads TGTGCCAGCTCACCCTTCGACATGCCCTCTGGAAACACCATATATTTT. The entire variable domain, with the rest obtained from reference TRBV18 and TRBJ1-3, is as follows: NAGVMQNPRHLVRRRGQEARLRCSPMKGHSHVYWYRQLPEEGLKFMVYLQKENIIDESGMPKERFSAEFPKEGPSILRIQQVVRGDSAAYFCASSPFDMPSGNTIYFGEGSWLTVV.

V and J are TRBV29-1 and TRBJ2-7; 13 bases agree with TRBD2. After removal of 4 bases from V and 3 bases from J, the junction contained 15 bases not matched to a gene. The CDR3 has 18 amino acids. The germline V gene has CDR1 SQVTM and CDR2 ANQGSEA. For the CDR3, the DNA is TGCAGCGTTGTTAGCCCCGGGACTAGCGGGGTCCGACTCTACGAGCAGTACTTC. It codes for CSVVSPGTSGVRLYEQYF.

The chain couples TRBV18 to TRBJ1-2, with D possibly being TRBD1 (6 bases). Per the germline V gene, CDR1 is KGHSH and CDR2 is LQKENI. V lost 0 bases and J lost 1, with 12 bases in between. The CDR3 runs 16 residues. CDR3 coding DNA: TGTGCCAGCTCACCACCAACCCGGACAGTTAACTATGGCTACACCTTC. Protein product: CASSPPTRTVNYGYTF.

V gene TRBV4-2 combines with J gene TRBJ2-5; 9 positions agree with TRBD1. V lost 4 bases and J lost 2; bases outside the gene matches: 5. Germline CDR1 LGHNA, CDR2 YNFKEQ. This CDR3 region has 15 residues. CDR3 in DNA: TGTGCCAGCAGCCCCTCGACAGGGGGACAAGAGACCCAGTACTTC. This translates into CASSPSTGGQETQYF.

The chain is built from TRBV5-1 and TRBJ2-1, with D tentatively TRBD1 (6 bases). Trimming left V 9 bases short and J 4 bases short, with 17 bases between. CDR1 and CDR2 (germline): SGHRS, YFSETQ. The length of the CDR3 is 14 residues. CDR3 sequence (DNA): TGCGCCACCGTGGACAGCTCCGTATACAATGAGCAGTTCTTC. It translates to CATVDSSVYNEQFF. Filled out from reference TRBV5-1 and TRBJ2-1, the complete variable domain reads KAGVTQTPRYLIKTRGQQVTLSCSPISGHRSVSWYQQTPGQGLQFLFEYFSETQRNKGNFPGRFSGRQFSNSRSEMNVSTLELGDSALYLCATVDSSVYNEQFFGPGTRLTVL.

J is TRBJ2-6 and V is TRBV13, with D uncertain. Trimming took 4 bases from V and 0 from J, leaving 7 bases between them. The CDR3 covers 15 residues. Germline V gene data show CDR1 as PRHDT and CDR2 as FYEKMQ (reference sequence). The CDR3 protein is CASSWQSSGANVLTF. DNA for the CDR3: TGTGCCAGCAGCTGGCAAAGCTCTGGGGCCAACGTCCTGACTTTC.

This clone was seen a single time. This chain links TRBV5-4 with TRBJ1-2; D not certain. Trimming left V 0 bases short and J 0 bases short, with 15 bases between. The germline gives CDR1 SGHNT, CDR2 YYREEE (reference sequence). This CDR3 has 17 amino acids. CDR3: CASSLDLYSLANYGYTF. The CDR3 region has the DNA TGTGCCAGCAGCTTGGATTTATATTCTTTAGCTAACTATGGCTACACCTTC.

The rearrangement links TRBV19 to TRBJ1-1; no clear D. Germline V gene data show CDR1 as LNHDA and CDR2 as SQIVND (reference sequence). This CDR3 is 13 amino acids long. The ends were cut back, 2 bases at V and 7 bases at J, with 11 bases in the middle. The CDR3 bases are TGTGCCAGTAGTATACTCCCGCGGGGTGAAGCTTTCTTT. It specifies CASSILPRGEAFF.

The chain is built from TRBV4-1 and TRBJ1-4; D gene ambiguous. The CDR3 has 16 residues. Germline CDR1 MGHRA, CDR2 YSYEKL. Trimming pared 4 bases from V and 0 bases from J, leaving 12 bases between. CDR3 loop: CASSPGRGATNEKLFF. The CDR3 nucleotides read TGCGCCAGCAGCCCCGGAAGAGGTGCAACTAATGAAAAACTGTTTTTT.

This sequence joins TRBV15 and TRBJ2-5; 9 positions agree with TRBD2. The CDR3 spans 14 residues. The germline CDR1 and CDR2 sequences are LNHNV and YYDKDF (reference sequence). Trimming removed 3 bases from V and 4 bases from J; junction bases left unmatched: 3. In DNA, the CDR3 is TGTGCCACCAGCAGCTTTAGCGGGGGAGAGACCCAGTACTTC. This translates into CATSSFSGGETQYF.

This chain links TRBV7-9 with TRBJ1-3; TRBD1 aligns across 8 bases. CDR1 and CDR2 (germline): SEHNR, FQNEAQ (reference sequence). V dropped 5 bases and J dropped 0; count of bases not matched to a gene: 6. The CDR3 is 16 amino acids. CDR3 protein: CASSQGQANSGNTIYF. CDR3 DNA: TGTGCCAGCAGCCAGGGACAGGCGAACTCTGGAAACACCATATATTTT.

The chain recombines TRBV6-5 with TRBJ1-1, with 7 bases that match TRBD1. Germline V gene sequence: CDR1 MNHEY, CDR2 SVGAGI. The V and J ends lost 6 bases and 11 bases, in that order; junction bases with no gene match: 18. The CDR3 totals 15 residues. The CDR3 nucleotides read TGTGCCAGCAGCCCAAACCCCGGACAGGCGACTTATGCTTTCTTT. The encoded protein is CASSPNPGQATYAFF.

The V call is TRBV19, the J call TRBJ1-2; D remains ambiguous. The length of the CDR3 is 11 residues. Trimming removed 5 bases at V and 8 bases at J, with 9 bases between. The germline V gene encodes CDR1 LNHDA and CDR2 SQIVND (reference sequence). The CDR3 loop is CASSRNEGYTF. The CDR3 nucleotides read TGTGCCAGTAGTCGTAACGAGGGCTACACCTTC.

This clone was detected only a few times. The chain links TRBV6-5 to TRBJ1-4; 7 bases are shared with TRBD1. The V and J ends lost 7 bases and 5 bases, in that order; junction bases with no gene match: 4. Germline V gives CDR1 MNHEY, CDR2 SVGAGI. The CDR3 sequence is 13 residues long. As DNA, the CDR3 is TGTGCCAGCAAGGGGACAGAAAATGAAAAACTGTTTTTT. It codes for CASKGTENEKLFF.

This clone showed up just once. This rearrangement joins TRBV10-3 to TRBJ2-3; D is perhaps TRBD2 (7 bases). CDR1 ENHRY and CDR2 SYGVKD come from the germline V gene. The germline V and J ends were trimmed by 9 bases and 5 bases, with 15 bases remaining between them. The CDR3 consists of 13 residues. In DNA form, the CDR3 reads TGTGCCATTATGGGGGGGCCGGGAGATACGCAGTATTTT. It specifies CAIMGGPGDTQYF.

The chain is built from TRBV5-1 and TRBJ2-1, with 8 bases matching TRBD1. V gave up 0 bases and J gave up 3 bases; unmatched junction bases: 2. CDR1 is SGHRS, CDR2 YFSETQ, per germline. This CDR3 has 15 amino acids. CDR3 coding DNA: TGCGCCAGCAGCTTGGGGGGACAGGACTACAATGAGCAGTTCTTC. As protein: CASSLGGQDYNEQFF.

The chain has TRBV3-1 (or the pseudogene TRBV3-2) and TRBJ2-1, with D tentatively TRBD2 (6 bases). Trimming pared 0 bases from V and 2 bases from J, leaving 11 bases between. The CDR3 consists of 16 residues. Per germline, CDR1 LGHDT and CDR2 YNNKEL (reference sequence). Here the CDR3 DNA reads TGTGCCAGCAGCCAAGACCCGGGACTGGCCTACAATGAGCAGTTCTTC. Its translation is CASSQDPGLAYNEQFF.

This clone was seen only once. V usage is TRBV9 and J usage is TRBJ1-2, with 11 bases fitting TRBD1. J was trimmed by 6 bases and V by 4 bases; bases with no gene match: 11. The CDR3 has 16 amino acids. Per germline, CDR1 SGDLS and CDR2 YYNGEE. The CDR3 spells CASSTLPSGQGDGYTF. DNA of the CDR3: TGTGCCAGCAGCACCCTACCATCGGGACAGGGGGATGGCTACACCTTC.

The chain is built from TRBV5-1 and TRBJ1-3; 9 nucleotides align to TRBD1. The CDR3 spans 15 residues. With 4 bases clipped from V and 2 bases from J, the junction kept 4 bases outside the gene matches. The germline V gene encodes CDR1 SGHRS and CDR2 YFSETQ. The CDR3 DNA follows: TGCGCCAGCAGCCGAACAGGGGGCCCTGGAAACACCATATATTTT. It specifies CASSRTGGPGNTIYF.

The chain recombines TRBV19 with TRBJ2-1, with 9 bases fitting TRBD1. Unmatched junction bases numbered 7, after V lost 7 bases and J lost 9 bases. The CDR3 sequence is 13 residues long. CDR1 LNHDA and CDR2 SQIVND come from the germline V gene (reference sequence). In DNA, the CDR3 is TGTGCCAGTAACAGACAGGGGGACGGTGAGCAGTTCTTC. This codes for CASNRQGDGEQFF.

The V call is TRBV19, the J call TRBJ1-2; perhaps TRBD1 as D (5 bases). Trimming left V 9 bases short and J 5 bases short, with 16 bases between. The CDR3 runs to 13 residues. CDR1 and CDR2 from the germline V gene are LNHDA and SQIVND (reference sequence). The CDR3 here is CASRDFSSYGYTF. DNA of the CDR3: TGTGCCAGCCGGGACTTTTCGTCTTATGGCTACACCTTC.